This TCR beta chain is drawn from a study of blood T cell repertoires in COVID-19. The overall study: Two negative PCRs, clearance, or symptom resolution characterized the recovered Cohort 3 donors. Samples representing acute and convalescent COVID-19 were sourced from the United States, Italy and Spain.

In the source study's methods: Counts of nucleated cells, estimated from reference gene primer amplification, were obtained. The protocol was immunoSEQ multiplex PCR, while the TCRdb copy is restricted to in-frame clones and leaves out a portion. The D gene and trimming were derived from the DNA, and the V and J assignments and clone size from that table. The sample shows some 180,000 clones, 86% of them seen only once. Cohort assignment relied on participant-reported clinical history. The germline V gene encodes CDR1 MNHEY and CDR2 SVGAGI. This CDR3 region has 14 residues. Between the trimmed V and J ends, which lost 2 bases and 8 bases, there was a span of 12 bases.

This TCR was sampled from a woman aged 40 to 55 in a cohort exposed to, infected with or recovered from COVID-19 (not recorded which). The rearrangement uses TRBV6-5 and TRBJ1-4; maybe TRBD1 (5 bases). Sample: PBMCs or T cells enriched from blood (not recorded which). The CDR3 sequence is CASSYNQGIEKLFF. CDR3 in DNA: TGTGCCAGCAGTTACAACCAGGGAATAGAAAAACTGTTTTTT.